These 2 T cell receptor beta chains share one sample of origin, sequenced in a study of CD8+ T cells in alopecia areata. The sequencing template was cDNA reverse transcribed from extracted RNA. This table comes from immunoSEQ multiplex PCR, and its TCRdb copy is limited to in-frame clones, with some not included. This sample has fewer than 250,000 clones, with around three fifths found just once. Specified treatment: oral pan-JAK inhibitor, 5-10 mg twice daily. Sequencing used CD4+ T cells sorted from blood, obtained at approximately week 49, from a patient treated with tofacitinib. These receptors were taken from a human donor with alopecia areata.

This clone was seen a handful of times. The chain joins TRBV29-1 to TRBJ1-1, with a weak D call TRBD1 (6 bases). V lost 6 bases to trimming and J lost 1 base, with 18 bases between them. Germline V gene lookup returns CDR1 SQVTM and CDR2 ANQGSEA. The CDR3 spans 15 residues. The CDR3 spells CSVAPNRVGNTEAFF. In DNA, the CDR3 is TGCAGCGTCGCTCCTAACAGGGTCGGGAACACTGAAGCTTTCTTT. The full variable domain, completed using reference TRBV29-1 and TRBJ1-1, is SAVISQKPSRDICQRGTSLTIQCQVDSQVTMMFWYRQQPGQSLTLIATANQGSEATYESGFVIDKFPISRPNLTFSTLTVSNMSPEDSSIYLCSVAPNRVGNTEAFFGQGTRLTVV.

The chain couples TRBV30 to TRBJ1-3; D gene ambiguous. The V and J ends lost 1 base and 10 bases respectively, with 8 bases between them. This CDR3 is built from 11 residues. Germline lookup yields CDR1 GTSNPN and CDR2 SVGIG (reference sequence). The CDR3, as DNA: TGTGCCTGGAGTGCCGGGGTTACCATATATTTT. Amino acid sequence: CAWSAGVTIYF.